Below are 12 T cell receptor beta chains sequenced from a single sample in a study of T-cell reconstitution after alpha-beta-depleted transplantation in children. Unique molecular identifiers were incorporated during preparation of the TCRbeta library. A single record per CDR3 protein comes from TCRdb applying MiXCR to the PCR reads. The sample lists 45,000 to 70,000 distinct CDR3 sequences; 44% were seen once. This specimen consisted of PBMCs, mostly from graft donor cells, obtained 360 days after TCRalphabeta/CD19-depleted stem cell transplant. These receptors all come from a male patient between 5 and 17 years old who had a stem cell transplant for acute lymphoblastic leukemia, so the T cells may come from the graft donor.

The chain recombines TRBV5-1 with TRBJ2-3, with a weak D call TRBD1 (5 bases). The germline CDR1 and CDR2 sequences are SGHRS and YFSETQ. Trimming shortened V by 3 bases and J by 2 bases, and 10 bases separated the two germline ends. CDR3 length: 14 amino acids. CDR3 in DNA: TGCGCCAGCAGCTGGGGCAGCTACACAGATACGCAGTATTTT. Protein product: CASSWGSYTDTQYF. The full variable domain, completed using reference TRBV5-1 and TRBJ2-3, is KAGVTQTPRYLIKTRGQQVTLSCSPISGHRSVSWYQQTPGQGLQFLFEYFSETQRNKGNFPGRFSGRQFSNSRSEMNVSTLELGDSALYLCASSWGSYTDTQYFGPGTRLTVL.

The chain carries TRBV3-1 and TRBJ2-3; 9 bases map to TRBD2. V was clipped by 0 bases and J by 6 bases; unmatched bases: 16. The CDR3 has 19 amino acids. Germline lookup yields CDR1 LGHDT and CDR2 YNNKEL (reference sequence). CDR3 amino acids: CASSQEGPASGAFKDTQYF. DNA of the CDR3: TGTGCCAGCAGCCAAGAAGGCCCCGCTAGCGGGGCATTCAAGGATACGCAGTATTTT.

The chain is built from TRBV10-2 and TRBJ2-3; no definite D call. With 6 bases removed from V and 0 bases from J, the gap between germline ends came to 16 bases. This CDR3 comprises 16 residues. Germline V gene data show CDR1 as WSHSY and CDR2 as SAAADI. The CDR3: CASSPLAVSSTDTQYF. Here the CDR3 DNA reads TGCGCCAGCAGCCCCCTTGCGGTTTCTAGCACAGATACGCAGTATTTT.

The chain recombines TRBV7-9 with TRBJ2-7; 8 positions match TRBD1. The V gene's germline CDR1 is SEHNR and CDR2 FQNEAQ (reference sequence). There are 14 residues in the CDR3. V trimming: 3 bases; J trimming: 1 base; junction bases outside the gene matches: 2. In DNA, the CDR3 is TGTGCCAGCAGCTTTGGACAGGGATCCTACGAGCAGTACTTC. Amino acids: CASSFGQGSYEQYF.

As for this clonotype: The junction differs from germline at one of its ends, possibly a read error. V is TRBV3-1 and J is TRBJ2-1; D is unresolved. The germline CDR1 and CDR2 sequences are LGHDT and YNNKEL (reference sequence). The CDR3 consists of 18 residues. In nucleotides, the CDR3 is TGTGCCTGCAGCCAAGTCTGGTCAGGCGCACAATCCTACAATGAGCAGTTCTTC. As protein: CACSQVWSGAQSYNEQFF.

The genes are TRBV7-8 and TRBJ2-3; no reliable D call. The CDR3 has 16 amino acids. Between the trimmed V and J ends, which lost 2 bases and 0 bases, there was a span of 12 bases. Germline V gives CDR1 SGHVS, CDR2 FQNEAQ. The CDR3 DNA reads TGTGCCAGCAGCTTAAGGATGATCACTAGCACAGATACGCAGTATTTT. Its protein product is CASSLRMITSTDTQYF.

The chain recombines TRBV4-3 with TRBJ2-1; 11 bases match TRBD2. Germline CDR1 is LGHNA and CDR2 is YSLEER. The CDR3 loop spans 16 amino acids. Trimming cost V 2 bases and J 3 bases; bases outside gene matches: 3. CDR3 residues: CASSQHTSGSYNEQFF. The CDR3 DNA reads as TGCGCCAGCAGCCAACATACTAGCGGGAGCTACAATGAGCAGTTCTTC.

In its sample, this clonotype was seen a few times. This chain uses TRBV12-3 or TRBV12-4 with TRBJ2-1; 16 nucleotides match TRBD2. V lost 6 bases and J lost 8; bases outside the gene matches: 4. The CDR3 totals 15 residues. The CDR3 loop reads CASSPGLAGGDEQFF. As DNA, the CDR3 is TGTGCCAGCAGCCCGGGACTAGCGGGAGGGGATGAGCAGTTCTTC.

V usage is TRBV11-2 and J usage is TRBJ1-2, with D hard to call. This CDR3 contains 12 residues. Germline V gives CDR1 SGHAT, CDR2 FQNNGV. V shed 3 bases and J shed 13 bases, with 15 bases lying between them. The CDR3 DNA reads TGTGCCAGCAGCTTTACTCCCGGGTCCGGCACCTTC. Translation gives CASSFTPGSGTF.

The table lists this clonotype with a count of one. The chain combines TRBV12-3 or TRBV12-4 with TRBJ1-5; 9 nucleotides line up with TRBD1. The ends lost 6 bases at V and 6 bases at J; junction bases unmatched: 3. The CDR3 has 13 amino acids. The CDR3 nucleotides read TGTGCCAGCAGGGGGACAGGGACTCAGCCCCAGCATTTT. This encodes CASRGTGTQPQHF.

CDR3 protein: CASSWDLPYNEQFF. The CDR3 nucleotides read TGCGCCAGCAGCTGGGACTTGCCATACAATGAGCAGTTCTTC. The chain has TRBV5-1 and TRBJ2-1; D perhaps matches TRBD2 (6 bases). V lost 3 bases and J lost 4, with 11 bases in between. The CDR3 loop spans 14 amino acids. Germline V gene lookup returns CDR1 SGHRS and CDR2 YFSETQ.

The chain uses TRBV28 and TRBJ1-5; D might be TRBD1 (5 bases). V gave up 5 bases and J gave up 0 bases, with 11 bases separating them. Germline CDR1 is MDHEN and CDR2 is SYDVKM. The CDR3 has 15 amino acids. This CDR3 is CASSPPDNSNQPQHF. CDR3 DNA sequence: TGTGCCAGCAGTCCCCCGGACAATAGCAATCAGCCCCAGCATTTT. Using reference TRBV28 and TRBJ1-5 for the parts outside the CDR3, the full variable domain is DVKVTQSSRYLVKRTGEKVFLECVQDMDHENMFWYRQDPGLGLRLIYFSYDVKMKEKGDIPEGYSVSREKKERFSLILESASTNQTSMYLCASSPPDNSNQPQHFGDGTRLSIL.